Listed below are T cell receptor beta chains from one sample, sequenced in a study of radiation and T cells in renal cell carcinoma. Produced via immunoSEQ multiplex PCR; TCRdb's table is partial and in-frame only. The sample holds some 120,000 clones, more than 75% seen once. The material was blood, obtained from a patient whose treatment included radiotherapy and nephrectomy. Receptors were obtained from a woman in her seventies with renal cell carcinoma. CDR3s include the opening cysteine and the closing phenylalanine or tryptophan. The order of the fields is J gene, clone size, V gene, CDR3 protein. Rows may omit the clone size; those that give it use once, few, many or a size class.

>TRBJ2-5|once|TRBV7-9
CASSLLGKRGIQETQYF
>TRBJ2-7|NA|TRBV7-7
CASSFGRSYEQYF
>TRBJ2-7|NA|TRBV27
CASSRTSGGISGYEQYF
>TRBJ2-1|NA|TRBV4-2
CASSHPTSGGAVYNEQFF
>TRBJ2-2|NA|TRBV28
CASSSSGRTTGELFF
>TRBJ1-5|once|TRBV6-1
CASSEVGLGQPQHF
>TRBJ1-6|NA|TRBV28
CASRPGTVNSPLHF
>TRBJ1-5|NA|TRBV10-3
CAISSFSNQPQHF
>TRBJ2-5|NA|TRBV10-2
CASNHRGPQETQYF
>TRBJ2-7|NA|TRBV7-2
CASSLSTAYEQYF
>TRBJ2-1|NA|TRBV13
CASSLVSAALHEQFF
>TRBJ2-2|NA|TRBV7-3
CASSSRPSGGAYGELFF
>TRBJ1-5|NA|TRBV7-2
CASSPQGAYQPQHF
>TRBJ2-6|NA|TRBV7-3
CASSLWASGANVLTF
>TRBJ1-1|NA|TRBV10-3
CAIRGQGSGITEAFF
>TRBJ2-3|NA|TRBV9
CASSKSGATSTDTQYF
>TRBJ1-1|NA|TRBV30
CAWRLRGGVSAEAFF
>TRBJ2-3|NA|TRBV7-2
CASSPRGGGGAGTQYF
>TRBJ2-2|NA|TRBV19
CASSIERSRAGGPTGELFF
>TRBJ2-7|NA|TRBV10-2
CASSESPYEQYF
>TRBJ2-3|once|TRBV2
CASSRDRATDTQYF
>TRBJ1-1|NA|TRBV5-4
CASSAGTGGGTEAFF
>TRBJ2-1|NA|TRBV7-6
CASSLAESGGALGEQFF
>TRBJ2-7|NA|TRBV6-5
CASVSYEQYF
>TRBJ1-1|NA|TRBV2
CASSVRRDVTEAFF
>TRBJ2-7|NA|TRBV29-1
CSVKNLYEQYF
>TRBJ2-1|NA|TRBV7-2
CASSTGGLNNEQFF
>TRBJ1-2|NA|TRBV9
CASSVESNSGYTF
>TRBJ2-7|NA|TRBV2
CASSESRGSYEQYF
>TRBJ1-2|NA|TRBV7-9
CASSLTGAGALAGGYTF
>TRBJ2-3|NA|TRBV6-5
CASSRSTDTQYF
>TRBJ1-2|NA|TRBV14
CASSQGLYGYTF
>TRBJ2-5|NA|TRBV19
CASSTSGGARETQYF
>TRBJ2-1|once|TRBV11-3
CASSSPGQGGNEQFF
>TRBJ2-5|NA|TRBV11-3
CASSLRQQETQYF
>TRBJ2-7|few|TRBV11-3
CASSLWSAGLRYEQYF
>TRBJ2-2|NA|TRBV5-8
CASSGSGLGTGELFF
>TRBJ2-5|NA|TRBV7-9
CASSLEGARGETQYF
>TRBJ1-2|NA|TRBV19
CASTASINYGYTF
>TRBJ1-4|NA|TRBV2
CASSGDSTNEKLFF
>TRBJ2-1|NA|TRBV12-5
CASGTGQGVYNEQFF
>TRBJ2-1|NA|TRBV2
CASSENGGAYNEQFF
>TRBJ2-4|NA|TRBV5-1
CASSLTQAKNIQYF
>TRBJ1-2|NA|TRBV29-1
CSGETGNYGYTF
>TRBJ1-2|NA|TRBV11-3
CASSLDRDGYTF
>TRBJ2-1|NA|TRBV19
CASSPRRNEQFF
>TRBJ2-5|NA|TRBV11-2
CASSASSGQETQYF
>TRBJ2-2|NA|TRBV6-5
CASSPAGLNTGELFF
>TRBJ2-3|NA|TRBV4-2
CASSQVTSGGGEDTQYF
>TRBJ1-2|NA|TRBV9
CASSVDRGHGGYTF
>TRBJ1-1|NA|TRBV9
CASSAGQRDTEAFF
>TRBJ1-6|NA|TRBV19
CASSFPGPEYNSPLHF
>TRBJ1-2|NA|TRBV2
CASSDGYGYTF
>TRBJ2-2|NA|TRBV7-8
CASSLGGARNGELFF
>TRBJ2-4|NA|TRBV19
CASSKGTSGGLLAKNIQYF
>TRBJ2-5|NA|TRBV7-6
CASSWTSGEETQYF
>TRBJ2-5|NA|TRBV28
CASSLGRSETQYF
>TRBJ1-1|NA|TRBV4-3
CASSLEEGTEAFF